A few counts support the clone carrying this T cell receptor beta chain. The antigen is unknown. This sample is drawn from a study of CD8 T cells in ankylosing spondylitis. General study results and limits: CD8+ cells made up the disease-linked clones, which were relatively rare in peripheral blood. Ankylosing spondylitis blood appeared to carry a characteristic TCR beta motif of roughly 8 highly homologous variants.

Per germline, CDR1 SGHRS and CDR2 YFSETQ. The CDR3 is 15 amino acids. V shed 4 bases, J shed 0 bases, and the junction held 6 bases outside the gene matches. From the 5' RACE reads, TCRdb called clonotypes with MiXCR, one entry per CDR3 protein. The table has about 800,000 distinct CDR3 sequences, 10% to 15% seen once; the top ten hold about 0.5%. Material: blood, either unsorted or a sorted T cell fraction (not recorded which). The J gene is TRBJ1-2, the V gene TRBV5-1, with 7 bases matching TRBD1. This sequence originates from a male donor with ankylosing spondylitis. In DNA form, the CDR3 reads TGCGCCAGCAGCCCCCGGACAGGATCTAACTATGGCTACACCTTC. This gives the protein CASSPRTGSNYGYTF.